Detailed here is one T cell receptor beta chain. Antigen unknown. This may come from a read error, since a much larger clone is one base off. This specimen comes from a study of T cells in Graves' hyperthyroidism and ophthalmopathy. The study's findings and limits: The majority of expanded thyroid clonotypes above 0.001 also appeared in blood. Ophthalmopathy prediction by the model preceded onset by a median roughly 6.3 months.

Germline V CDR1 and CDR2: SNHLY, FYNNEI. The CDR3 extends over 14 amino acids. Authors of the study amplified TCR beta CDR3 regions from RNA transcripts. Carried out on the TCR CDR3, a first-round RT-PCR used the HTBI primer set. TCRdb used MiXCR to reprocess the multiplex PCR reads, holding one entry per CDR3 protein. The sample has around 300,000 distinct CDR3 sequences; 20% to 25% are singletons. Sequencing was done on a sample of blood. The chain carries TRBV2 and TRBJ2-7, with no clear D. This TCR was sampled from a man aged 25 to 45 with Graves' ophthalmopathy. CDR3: CASSFESFSFEQYF. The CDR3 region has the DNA TGTGCCAGCAGTTTTGAGTCTTTCTCCTTCGAGCAGTACTTC.